These T cell receptor beta chains were read from a single sample in a study of blood T cell repertoires in COVID-19. The data were produced by immunoSEQ multiplex PCR, yet TCRdb's version contains in-frame clones alone and is incomplete. Among 350,000 to 400,000 clones listed, approximately 88% were seen once. Material: peripheral blood. These receptors were collected from a woman younger than 45 with COVID-19, enrolled during active disease. CDR3s include the opening cysteine and the closing phenylalanine or tryptophan. D genes are given only for firm matches. Only part of the rows carry a size: once, few, many, or a class if the clone is expanded.

j_gene: TRBJ1-6; d_gene: .; v_gene: TRBV6-5; abundance: .; CDR3nt: TGTGCCAGTGGCGCGGGGTTGGATTCACCCCTCCACTTT; CDR3aa: CASGAGLDSPLHF
j_gene: TRBJ1-5; d_gene: .; v_gene: TRBV19; abundance: once; CDR3nt: TGTGCCAGTAGTATGAGGTTCAGGGGAAATCAGCCCCAGCATTTT; CDR3aa: CASSMRFRGNQPQHF
j_gene: TRBJ1-2; d_gene: .; v_gene: TRBV9; abundance: .; CDR3nt: TGTGCCAGCAGCGTAGCTCCCAACAGAAACTTACGAACCTCTAACTATGGCTACACCTTC; CDR3aa: CASSVAPNRNLRTSNYGYTF
j_gene: TRBJ2-1; d_gene: TRBD2; v_gene: TRBV6-6; abundance: .; CDR3nt: TGTGCCAGCAGTTACGGGCTAGCGGTTAATGAGCAGTTCTTC; CDR3aa: CASSYGLAVNEQFF
j_gene: TRBJ2-1; d_gene: TRBD2; v_gene: TRBV19; abundance: .; CDR3nt: TGTGCCAGTAGAAGTAGCGGGAGCTCCTACAATGAGCAGTTCTTC; CDR3aa: CASRSSGSSYNEQFF
j_gene: TRBJ2-5; d_gene: TRBD1; v_gene: TRBV6-4; abundance: .; CDR3nt: TGTGCCAGCAGTGCCGACAGGGGTGGGACCCAGTACTTC; CDR3aa: CASSADRGGTQYF
j_gene: TRBJ1-2; d_gene: .; v_gene: TRBV5-1; abundance: few; CDR3nt: TGCGCCAGCAGCTTGGACACCAGAAAGTATGGCTACACCTTC; CDR3aa: CASSLDTRKYGYTF
j_gene: TRBJ2-5; d_gene: .; v_gene: TRBV12-3/TRBV12-4; abundance: .; CDR3nt: TGTGCCAGCAGTTTCTATCCGGGGAGGAAGTACTTC; CDR3aa: CASSFYPGRKYF
j_gene: TRBJ2-7; d_gene: TRBD2; v_gene: TRBV7-2; abundance: .; CDR3nt: TGTGCCAGCAGCACCACTAGCGGGCGAACCTACGAGCAGTACTTC; CDR3aa: CASSTTSGRTYEQYF
j_gene: TRBJ1-1; d_gene: .; v_gene: TRBV24-1; abundance: .; CDR3nt: TGTGCCACCAGTGACCCCGTTCGCACTGAAGCTTTCTTT; CDR3aa: CATSDPVRTEAFF
j_gene: TRBJ1-1; d_gene: TRBD1; v_gene: TRBV3-1/TRBV3-2; abundance: .; CDR3nt: TGTGCCAGCAGCCAACAACAGGGGCTTGAAGCTTTCTTT; CDR3aa: CASSQQQGLEAFF
j_gene: TRBJ2-3; d_gene: .; v_gene: TRBV7-2; abundance: .; CDR3nt: TGTGCCAGCAGCTTAATTTTTGTCATCACAGATACGCAGTATTTT; CDR3aa: CASSLIFVITDTQYF
j_gene: TRBJ2-4; d_gene: TRBD2; v_gene: TRBV5-4; abundance: .; CDR3nt: TGTGCCAGCAGCTCTTGGACTAGCGAGAACATTCAGTACTTC; CDR3aa: CASSSWTSENIQYF
j_gene: TRBJ1-1; d_gene: .; v_gene: TRBV6-5; abundance: .; CDR3nt: TGTGCCAGCAGTTCTACAGGGCCAAGTGCAGAAGCTTTCTTT; CDR3aa: CASSSTGPSAEAFF
j_gene: TRBJ2-1; d_gene: .; v_gene: TRBV5-4; abundance: .; CDR3nt: TGTGCCAGCCGCCGATCGACACCCTACAATGAGCAGTTCTTC; CDR3aa: CASRRSTPYNEQFF
j_gene: TRBJ1-4; d_gene: TRBD1; v_gene: TRBV7-2; abundance: few; CDR3nt: TGTGCCAGCAGCGGACAGGGAAGGAGTAATGAAAAACTGTTTTTT; CDR3aa: CASSGQGRSNEKLFF
j_gene: TRBJ1-2; d_gene: .; v_gene: TRBV3-1/TRBV3-2; abundance: .; CDR3nt: TGTGCCAGCAGACAGGGCGTTGGCTACACCTTC; CDR3aa: CASRQGVGYTF
j_gene: TRBJ1-2; d_gene: TRBD1; v_gene: TRBV10-2; abundance: .; CDR3nt: TGCGCCAGTAAGGACAGGGACGGCTACACCTTC; CDR3aa: CASKDRDGYTF
j_gene: TRBJ2-2; d_gene: TRBD1; v_gene: TRBV7-9; abundance: once; CDR3nt: TGTGCCAGCAGCTTAACCTGGGGACAGGGCGGGACCACCGGGGAGCTGTTTTTT; CDR3aa: CASSLTWGQGGTTGELFF
j_gene: TRBJ2-5; d_gene: .; v_gene: TRBV19; abundance: .; CDR3nt: TGTGCCAGTAGTATGGGAGTACTGGAGACCCAGTACTTC; CDR3aa: CASSMGVLETQYF
j_gene: TRBJ1-4; d_gene: .; v_gene: TRBV18; abundance: .; CDR3nt: TGTGCCAGCTCACCAGCTGCTTTAGAACCAACTAATGAAAAACTGTTTTTT; CDR3aa: CASSPAALEPTNEKLFF
j_gene: TRBJ2-7; d_gene: .; v_gene: TRBV27; abundance: .; CDR3nt: TGTGCCAGCAGTTTAGGGCGGGACGGCGAGCAGTACTTC; CDR3aa: CASSLGRDGEQYF
j_gene: TRBJ1-2; d_gene: TRBD1; v_gene: TRBV14; abundance: .; CDR3nt: TGTGCCAGCAGCCATGGGACAGGGGAAGTGAGTGGCTACACCTTC; CDR3aa: CASSHGTGEVSGYTF
j_gene: TRBJ2-1; d_gene: TRBD1; v_gene: TRBV27; abundance: once; CDR3nt: TGTGCCAGCTGCTCCCCCGGGACAGGGATCAATGAGCAGTTCTTC; CDR3aa: CASCSPGTGINEQFF
j_gene: TRBJ2-4; d_gene: TRBD1; v_gene: TRBV6-6; abundance: .; CDR3nt: TGTGCCAGCAACGGACAGGGTTTTTCCAAAAACATTCAGTACTTC; CDR3aa: CASNGQGFSKNIQYF
j_gene: TRBJ1-5; d_gene: TRBD1; v_gene: TRBV2; abundance: .; CDR3nt: TGTGCCAGCAGGACGGACAGGCGGAATCAGCCCCAGCATTTT; CDR3aa: CASRTDRRNQPQHF
j_gene: TRBJ2-7; d_gene: .; v_gene: TRBV5-1; abundance: .; CDR3nt: TGCGCCAGCAGCGTGGACGCAGGCGAGCAGTACTTC; CDR3aa: CASSVDAGEQYF
j_gene: TRBJ2-5; d_gene: TRBD2; v_gene: TRBV5-8; abundance: .; CDR3nt: TGTGCCAGCAGCTTGGAGGCGGGAGGGGGAAAAGAGACCCAGTACTTC; CDR3aa: CASSLEAGGGKETQYF
j_gene: TRBJ2-1; d_gene: TRBD2; v_gene: TRBV7-7; abundance: .; CDR3nt: TGTGCTAGCAGCCTAGCGGGGGGGCGATTCAATGAGCAGTTCTTC; CDR3aa: CASSLAGGRFNEQFF
j_gene: TRBJ2-7; d_gene: .; v_gene: TRBV18; abundance: .; CDR3nt: TGTGCCAGCTCGTCTCAGGGGGGAGGCGAGCAGTACTTC; CDR3aa: CASSSQGGGEQYF
j_gene: TRBJ1-1; d_gene: .; v_gene: TRBV7-9; abundance: .; CDR3nt: TGTGCCAGCAGCCCACCAAGAGGTAGCGGGACTGAAGCTTTCTTT; CDR3aa: CASSPPRGSGTEAFF
j_gene: TRBJ2-1; d_gene: TRBD2; v_gene: TRBV5-1; abundance: .; CDR3nt: TGCGCCAGCAGCTTGGCAAGCGGGATTAGAACCTTGGCTAGCTCCTACAATGAGCAGTTCTTC; CDR3aa: CASSLASGIRTLASSYNEQFF
j_gene: TRBJ1-4; d_gene: TRBD1; v_gene: TRBV7-9; abundance: .; CDR3nt: TGTGCCAGCAGCTTAGGGCTGGGGACAGGGGGCCCCAATGAAAAACTGTTTTTT; CDR3aa: CASSLGLGTGGPNEKLFF
j_gene: TRBJ2-1; d_gene: TRBD1; v_gene: TRBV7-9; abundance: .; CDR3nt: TGTGCCAGCAGCTTAGGGGACAGGGATGACAATGAGCAGTTCTTC; CDR3aa: CASSLGDRDDNEQFF
j_gene: TRBJ1-1; d_gene: .; v_gene: TRBV27; abundance: .; CDR3nt: TGTGCCAGCAGCTACAGGGCGAGGAACACTGAAGCTTTCTTT; CDR3aa: CASSYRARNTEAFF
j_gene: TRBJ2-3; d_gene: TRBD2; v_gene: TRBV7-8; abundance: .; CDR3nt: TGTGCCAGCAGCCGCGGGACTACACCAGATACGCAGTATTTT; CDR3aa: CASSRGTTPDTQYF
j_gene: TRBJ2-1; d_gene: .; v_gene: TRBV6-2/TRBV6-3; abundance: .; CDR3nt: TGTGCCAGCAGCTATACCTACAATGAGCAGTTCTTC; CDR3aa: CASSYTYNEQFF
j_gene: TRBJ1-1; d_gene: TRBD1; v_gene: TRBV25-1; abundance: .; CDR3nt: TGTGCCAGCAGTGACAGGGGGGCTGAAGCTTTCTTT; CDR3aa: CASSDRGAEAFF
j_gene: TRBJ2-1; d_gene: .; v_gene: TRBV5-8; abundance: .; CDR3nt: TGTGCCAGCAGCTTGGGACAGGCGACTCACAATGAGCAGTTCTTC; CDR3aa: CASSLGQATHNEQFF
j_gene: TRBJ2-1; d_gene: TRBD2; v_gene: TRBV7-9; abundance: .; CDR3nt: TGTGCCAGCAGCCGAGCCTTCTCGGGAGGTTCCTACAATGAGCAGTTCTTC; CDR3aa: CASSRAFSGGSYNEQFF
j_gene: TRBJ2-4; d_gene: TRBD2; v_gene: TRBV27; abundance: .; CDR3nt: TGTGCCAGCGCCACCGGGGGGGGAACGATCATAAACATTCAGTACTTC; CDR3aa: CASATGGGTIINIQYF
j_gene: TRBJ1-5; d_gene: TRBD1; v_gene: TRBV20-1; abundance: once; CDR3nt: TGCAGTGCTAGTGATACAGGGGGTCACAATCAGCCCCAGCATTTT; CDR3aa: CSASDTGGHNQPQHF
j_gene: TRBJ2-1; d_gene: TRBD1; v_gene: TRBV6-2/TRBV6-3; abundance: few; CDR3nt: TGTGCCAGCAACCCTGACAGGGGAGGTGAGCAGTTCTTC; CDR3aa: CASNPDRGGEQFF
j_gene: TRBJ1-1; d_gene: TRBD1; v_gene: TRBV28; abundance: .; CDR3nt: TGTGCCAGCAGCAAGACAGGGGGCTGGACTGAAGCTTTCTTT; CDR3aa: CASSKTGGWTEAFF
j_gene: TRBJ1-1; d_gene: .; v_gene: TRBV5-8; abundance: .; CDR3nt: TGTGCCAGCAGCTTGGAGGCGGGGACTGGGAGCACTGAAGCTTTCTTT; CDR3aa: CASSLEAGTGSTEAFF
j_gene: TRBJ2-5; d_gene: .; v_gene: TRBV9; abundance: .; CDR3nt: TGTGCCAGCAGCGCAGGACACGCCGGTGAGACCCAGTACTTC; CDR3aa: CASSAGHAGETQYF
j_gene: TRBJ1-2; d_gene: TRBD1; v_gene: TRBV7-2; abundance: few; CDR3nt: TGTGCCAGCAGCTTAGCAGGGGGCCGCTCTGGCTACACCTTC; CDR3aa: CASSLAGGRSGYTF
j_gene: TRBJ2-1; d_gene: .; v_gene: TRBV24-1; abundance: .; CDR3nt: TGTGCCACCAGTGCCCCCACTAGGTTCAATGAGCAGTTCTTC; CDR3aa: CATSAPTRFNEQFF
j_gene: TRBJ2-2; d_gene: .; v_gene: TRBV27; abundance: .; CDR3nt: TGTGCCAGCAGTTTACTTTCGGGTTCGGCCGGGGAGCTGTTTTTT; CDR3aa: CASSLLSGSAGELFF
j_gene: TRBJ2-1; d_gene: .; v_gene: TRBV27; abundance: .; CDR3nt: TGTGCCAGCAGTCTCCTAGTAGCGGCCGAATCCTACAATGAGCAGTTCTTC; CDR3aa: CASSLLVAAESYNEQFF
j_gene: TRBJ2-3; d_gene: .; v_gene: TRBV25-1; abundance: few; CDR3nt: TGTGCCAGCAGGAGCAACCTACGCGATACGCAGTATTTT; CDR3aa: CASRSNLRDTQYF